This T cell receptor (beta chain) was identified during a study of blood T cell repertoires in COVID-19 (dated by TCRdb to between 2020 and 2021). Background for the entire study: The collaborator samples originated in the United States, Italy and Spain and spanned the acute and convalescent phases of COVID-19. The material from the prospective study consisted of cDNA or gDNA derived from T cells, B-cell-depleted T cells, or PBMCs. Deeply sampled blood TCRbeta repertoires from subjects exposed to, actively infected with, or recovered from COVID-19 were included in the dataset. The repertoires were made available in a free public database intended to serve as a resource for research on the immune response to SARS-CoV-2. The samples were drawn from the first 160 participants of the ongoing ImmuneRACE study and from 1,200 or so subjects provided by 6 global collaborators. A de-identified subject ID, COVID-19 status, age in years and sex were almost always included in the sample metadata. Where available, HLA class I and class II types were obtained from metadata supplied by the sample provider rather than from assay-based typing.

Points the paper makes about the study in general: The amount of clinical and demographic metadata varied by source and participant and was provided uncurated.

V lost 6 bases and J lost 2 bases, and the count of bases not matched to a germline gene is 4. CDR1 and CDR2 (MNHEY, SVGAGI) derive from the germline V gene. Inclusive of the bounding cysteine and phenylalanine, the CDR3 is 14 residues long. Solely the CDR3 DNA is kept, with 42 bases framed from the first base. Each collaborating institution followed its own protocols to collect whole blood in K2EDTA tubes. For TCRbeta analysis, collaborators shipped samples in one of three forms: frozen whole blood, isolated PBMCs, or DNA extracted from either of those sample types. To note about this clone: Its antigen remains unidentified. Base qualities are missing; no much larger clone stands one base away.

TCRbeta CDR3 regions were amplified from genomic DNA using the immunoSEQ Assay, a bias-controlled multiplex PCR. On the study's bioinformatics: Nucleated cell counts per sample were estimated from amplification of reference gene primers within the assay. Sequence reads were collapsed and filtered to measure the absolute abundance of every unique TCRbeta CDR3 rearrangement. For each sample, productive Simpson clonality was calculated as the square root of Simpson's diversity index over productive rearrangements. In its TCRdb copy, this immuneACCESS table keeps in-frame sequences only and misses some clones. Where compared with another copy, unresolved V genes explain less than half of these, and the others have no known cause. For V, J and clone size, that table is used; D and trimming come from the DNA. The sample yields around 94,000 clones; 84% were counted once. Of the sample, about a tenth falls within the top ten clones.

The chain joins TRBV6-5 to TRBJ2-3; 8 of the junction bases match TRBD2. Sample: peripheral blood. The clonotype comes from a man aged 40-55 years with active or convalescent COVID-19. The CDR3 protein sequence reads: CASSRGLATDTQYF. The bases are TGTGCCAGCAGCCGAGGACTAGCCACAGATACGCAGTATTTT.